This is a list of T cell receptor beta chains from one sample in a study of OX40 agonist ivuxolimab in advanced cancers. Method: immunoSEQ multiplex PCR; TCRdb's copy keeps in-frame clones and lacks some. The sample includes about 69,000 clones, around 89% of them seen just once. Sequencing was performed on CD4+ or CD8+ T cells sorted from blood, taken in a trial of the OX40 agonist ivuxolimab. These receptors were taken from an adult with an advanced solid tumor such as melanoma, head and neck, liver or kidney cancer. CDR3s include the opening cysteine and the closing phenylalanine or tryptophan. The D gene is left open where the match is weak. The size field is filled for only some rows; it gives once, few, many or a size class.

size	V	D	J	DNA	CDR3
few	TRBV18	TRBD1	TRBJ1-2	TGTGCCAGCTCTCTTGACAGGGTCTATGGCTACACCTTC	CASSLDRVYGYTF
.	TRBV7-2	.	TRBJ2-1	TGTGCCAGCAGCTTAGCGGGGGTAACCGCCTACAATGAGCAGTTCTTC	CASSLAGVTAYNEQFF
.	TRBV7-8	TRBD1	TRBJ2-6	TGTGCCAGCAGCTTAAGGCAGGGGGCTAGCTCTGGGGCCAACGTCCTGACTTTC	CASSLRQGASSGANVLTF
.	TRBV5-6	TRBD2	TRBJ2-7	TGTGCCAGCAGCCCGACTAGCGGGAGCGGCGAGCAGTACTTC	CASSPTSGSGEQYF
once	TRBV7-9	.	TRBJ1-5	TGTGCCAGCCGGTTTGGGTCAGGGGATCAGCCCCAGCATTTT	CASRFGSGDQPQHF
.	TRBV5-1	TRBD1	TRBJ2-1	TGCGCCAGCAGTTTACATAACAGGGGCTCCTACAATGAGCAGTTCTTC	CASSLHNRGSYNEQFF
.	TRBV11-3	TRBD2	TRBJ2-7	TGTGCCAGCAGCAATAGCGGGAGGGCCTACGAGCAGTACTTC	CASSNSGRAYEQYF
.	TRBV10-2	TRBD2	TRBJ2-3	TGCGCCAGCAGTGAGTGGGGGGGAACAAGAACCACAGATACGCAGTATTTT	CASSEWGGTRTTDTQYF
.	TRBV5-6	.	TRBJ2-7	TGTGCCAGCAGCTCCCAGCTTGGTTTCGACGAGCAGTACTTC	CASSSQLGFDEQYF
.	TRBV19	TRBD1	TRBJ1-1	TGTGCCAGTAAAAAAGAGACAGGGAGGCTGAACACTGAAGCTTTCTTT	CASKKETGRLNTEAFF
.	TRBV6-5	.	TRBJ2-5	TGTGCCAGCAGTTCGGGGGAGACCCAGTACTTC	CASSSGETQYF
.	TRBV6-1	.	TRBJ1-1	TGTGCCCTTAACGTAGGGGGGGTAACTGAAGCTTTCTTT	CALNVGGVTEAFF
.	TRBV27	TRBD1	TRBJ1-4	TGTGCCAGCAGCGACGGGACAGACAATGAAAAACTGTTTTTT	CASSDGTDNEKLFF
once	TRBV4-1	.	TRBJ1-5	TGCGCCAGCAGCCAAGACAGGGGAAGCAATCAGCCCCAGCATTTT	CASSQDRGSNQPQHF
.	TRBV5-1	.	TRBJ2-5	TGCGCCAGCAGCTTGATTATTGGGTCAGAAGGGGAGACCCAGTACTTC	CASSLIIGSEGETQYF
.	TRBV20-1	.	TRBJ2-5	TGCAGTGCCACCCTTGAGACCCAGTACTTC	CSATLETQYF
.	TRBV2	TRBD1	TRBJ2-7	TGTGCCAGCAGTTTTCCGGGACAGCACTACGAGCAGTACTTC	CASSFPGQHYEQYF
.	TRBV6-5	.	TRBJ2-7	TGTGCCAGCAGTGCTACAAAGAGCTACGAGCAGTACTTC	CASSATKSYEQYF
.	TRBV7-3	.	TRBJ2-1	TGTGCCAGCAGCTTAGGACAGTCCAATGAGCAGTTCTTC	CASSLGQSNEQFF
.	TRBV19	.	TRBJ1-5	TGTGCCAGTGTGGGCAGGGTGGACCAGCCCCAGCATTTT	CASVGRVDQPQHF
.	TRBV6-1	TRBD2	TRBJ2-2	TGTGCCAGCACGGTAGCGGGAGCTGGTGTGGTGTTTTTT	CASTVAGAGVVFF
.	TRBV9	.	TRBJ1-1	TGTGCCAGCAGCCCCCGGCACGGGTCGACTGAAGCTTTCTTT	CASSPRHGSTEAFF
.	TRBV5-5	.	TRBJ2-7	TGTGCCAGCACCGAAACCACAGCTATCTGGGAGCAGTACTTC	CASTETTAIWEQYF
.	TRBV11-3	.	TRBJ2-3	TGTGCCAGCAGCAAGGGACTGTTAGAAGATACGCAGTATTTT	CASSKGLLEDTQYF
.	TRBV28	TRBD1	TRBJ1-2	TGTGCCAGCAATACTTACCTCCGGGACAGGGGCTATGGCTACACCTTC	CASNTYLRDRGYGYTF
.	TRBV6-1	.	TRBJ2-7	TGTGCCAGCAGCTATTACGAGCAGTACTTC	CASSYYEQYF
.	TRBV18	.	TRBJ2-3	TGTGCCAGCTCACCACCGTTATTGGATACGCAGTATTTT	CASSPPLLDTQYF
.	TRBV6-6	.	TRBJ1-2	TGTGCCAGCAGGGAAACAGGGACAAATAACTATGGCTACACCTTC	CASRETGTNNYGYTF
.	TRBV28	TRBD2	TRBJ2-4	TGTGCCAGCAGTGCCGGACTAGCGGGCTCTCTAGCCAAAAACATTCAGTACTTC	CASSAGLAGSLAKNIQYF
.	TRBV30	.	TRBJ2-7	TGTGCCTGGACTAAGGGGGACACCACAAGGAGGGAGCAGTACTTC	CAWTKGDTTRREQYF
.	TRBV4-2	.	TRBJ1-3	TGTGCCAGCAGCCCGACAGTCGAAGTCAACACCATATATTTT	CASSPTVEVNTIYF
.	TRBV6-6	.	TRBJ1-4	TGTGCCAGCAGAACGGACAGTCTCGAAAAACTGTTTTTT	CASRTDSLEKLFF
few	TRBV5-1	.	TRBJ1-5	TGCGCCAGCAGCTTGGGAGGCGGTAGCAATCAGCCCCAGCATTTT	CASSLGGGSNQPQHF
.	TRBV7-2	.	TRBJ1-6	TGTGCCAGCAGCTGGGGGGTTACCAATTCACCCCTCCACTTT	CASSWGVTNSPLHF
.	TRBV5-1	TRBD2	TRBJ2-2	TGCGCCAGCAGCAGGGGACTAGCGGGAACCGGGGAGCTGTTTTTT	CASSRGLAGTGELFF